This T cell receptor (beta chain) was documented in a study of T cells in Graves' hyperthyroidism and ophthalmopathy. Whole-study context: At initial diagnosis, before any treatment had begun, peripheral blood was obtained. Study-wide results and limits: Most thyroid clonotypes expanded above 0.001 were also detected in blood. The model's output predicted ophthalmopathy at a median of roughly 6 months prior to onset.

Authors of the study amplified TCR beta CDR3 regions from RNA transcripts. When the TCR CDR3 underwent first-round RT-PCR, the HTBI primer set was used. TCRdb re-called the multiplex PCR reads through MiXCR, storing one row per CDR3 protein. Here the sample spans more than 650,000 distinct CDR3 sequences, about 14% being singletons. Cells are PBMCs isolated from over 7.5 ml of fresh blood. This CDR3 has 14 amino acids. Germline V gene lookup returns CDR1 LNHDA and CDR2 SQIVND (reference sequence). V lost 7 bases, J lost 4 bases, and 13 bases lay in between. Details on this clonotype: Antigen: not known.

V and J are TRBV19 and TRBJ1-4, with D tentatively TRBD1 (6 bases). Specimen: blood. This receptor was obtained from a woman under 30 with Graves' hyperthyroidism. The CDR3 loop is CASTPGHYNEKLFF. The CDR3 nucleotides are TGTGCCAGTACCCCGGGACACTATAATGAAAAACTGTTTTTT.